This T cell receptor beta chain was sequenced during a study of spatial heterogeneity in lung cancer. About the study: There were, on average, more than ten raw-read appearances for each unique TCR and UMI combination.

This CDR3 has 18 residues. Trimming at V came to 1 base and at J to 2 bases, leaving 8 bases not matched to a gene. The germline V gene encodes CDR1 SGHTA and CDR2 FQGTGA. This clonotype is medium-sized in the sample. Unique molecular identifiers, one per molecule, were present on every TCR cDNA molecule. TCRdb re-called the 5' RACE reads through MiXCR, storing one row per CDR3 protein. The sample shows thousands of distinct CDR3 sequences, approximately 16% of them seen only once. The time point here: sample taken at primary tumor resection. The sequenced sample was normal lung tissue next to the tumor, obtained at surgery. The chain combines TRBV7-3 with TRBJ2-1; TRBD2 matches at 10 bases. The sequence derives from a male donor with early-stage non-small cell lung cancer. CDR3 nucleotides: TGTGCCAGCAGCTTAAATCTCGTAGCGGGAGGCGCCTACAATGAGCAGTTCTTC. Protein sequence: CASSLNLVAGGAYNEQFF.